This T cell receptor beta chain derives from a study of T-cell reconstitution after alpha-beta-depleted transplantation in children (dated by TCRdb to the mid-2010s). About the full investigation: Using TCR repertoire profiling, the study quantitatively followed how T-cell immune reconstitution unfolded in children after TCRalphabeta/CD19-depleted allogeneic hematopoietic cell transplantation. Results and caveats for the whole study, not just this receptor: The high TCRbeta diversity at day 60 in some patients was ascribed to recipient T cells and intrathymic progenitors that had survived conditioning. Over subsequent months, a decline in hyperexpanded clone frequencies was noted, and after one year, T-cell counts and TCRbeta diversity were mostly ascribed to newly produced T cells. The apparently early alphabetaT-cell count recovery about two months after transplant was reportedly dependent on only several hundred rapidly expanded clones derived from non-depleted graft cells.

The library was obtained by PCR. Data came from an Illumina HiSeq 2500. TCR libraries were prepared with molecular barcoding, using unique molecular identifiers to normalize TCRbeta repertoire quantification. Using fastp trimming at Q25 and MiXCR clonotype assembly, TCRdb reanalyzed the public sequencing data and kept in-frame beta chains. Under each unique CDR3 protein, matching rows form one entry showing the most common genes and DNA. In all, the sample holds hundreds of thousands of distinct CDR3 sequences, and 10% to 15% of those were seen once. 0.79% of the sample rests with the top ten. The table lists this clonotype with a few counts. What antigen it recognizes has not been identified. Sequence at one end of the junction differs from germline and may be a read error. The sample's treatment or condition label is to be understood as: allogeneic hematopoietic cell transplantation with graft depleted of TCRalphabeta T cells and CD19 B cells. The children who served as transplant recipients had been given grafts of TCRalphabeta/CD19-depleted allogeneic hematopoietic cells.

From the cysteine up to the phenylalanine, the CDR3 has a length of 17 residues. Kept here is only the CDR3 DNA, which spans 51 bases and is read in frame from base 1. The CDR1 and CDR2 encoded by the germline V gene (reference sequence) are DFQATT and SNEGSKA. This chain joins TRBV20-1 to TRBJ2-1, with the D call perhaps TRBD1 or TRBD2, each one matching 5 bases. The material was PBMCs, obtained before TCRalphabeta/CD19-depleted stem cell transplant. This sequence was found in a girl aged 2 to 9 with congenital amegakaryocytic thrombocytopenia, due to receive a stem cell transplant. The DNA sequence is TGCTGTGCTAGAGCCATCAGTTCTGGGACGAAATACAATGAGCAGTTCTTC. This sequence encodes CCARAISSGTKYNEQFF.